This T cell receptor (beta chain) came from a study of cytomegalovirus exposure and HLA in healthy donors. The PCR had 60 Vbeta and 13 Jbeta primers. Measured with immunoSEQ multiplex PCR; TCRdb has only the in-frame clones, and not every one. The table has 90,000 to 150,000 clones, roughly 15% seen once. Regarding the study as a whole: Among TCR beta chains, those listed as cytomegalovirus-associated numbered over 150.

This cohort consisted of healthy bone marrow donors. To note about this clone: Its cognate antigen is unknown.

The J segment lost 4 bases and the V segment lost 5 bases, leaving 5 bases of the junction unmatched. CDR1 is MDHEN, CDR2 SYDVKM, per germline. The CDR3 covers 14 residues. The sample comprised PBMCs. The chain combines TRBV28 with TRBJ2-1, with 7 positions matching TRBD1. This clonotype was sampled from a woman under 30 in good health and CMV-seronegative. The CDR3 is CASSLPGQYNEQFF. The DNA of the CDR3 is TGTGCCAGCAGTCTCCCGGGACAGTACAATGAGCAGTTCTTC.